This record covers a single T cell receptor beta chain. Antigen: not known. Germline values: CDR1 SGHRS, CDR2 YFSETQ. The junction had 7 bases not matched to a gene; V was cut back by 2 bases and J by 4 bases. The CDR3 contains 16 residues. The data were obtained in a study of post-analysis software for immune sequencing data. Study information: Relapsing-remitting, secondary progressive and progressive-relapsing forms of multiple sclerosis all featured among disease courses. General study points: When compared against controls, multiple sclerosis patients showed significantly lower normalized Chao1 diversity. A few TRBV segments appeared more often in patients than in controls, and TRBV5-6, TRBV5-1 and TRBV20-1 were among these.

Unique molecular identifiers had been added to the TCR beta cDNA libraries. MiXCR was run by TCRdb on the PCR reads, yielding one entry per CDR3 protein. The sample yields around 710,000 distinct CDR3 sequences, about 45% seen once. This TCR came from a girl under 18 with multiple sclerosis. The specimen was blood. This sequence joins TRBV5-1 and TRBJ1-1, with 11 nucleotides matching TRBD1. The CDR3 nucleotides read TGCGCCAGCAGCTTAAAAGCCGGGACAGGGGGCACTGAAGCTTTCTTT. Its translation is CASSLKAGTGGTEAFF.